The clone carrying this T cell receptor beta chain was counted ten times or more. What it recognizes is unknown. With a duration under 2 months, the hyperthyroidism was newly diagnosed in patients aged 18 to 65. Fresh peripheral blood, roughly 9.6 ml, was the source of the PBMCs. Amplification yielded TCR beta CDR3 regions, with RNA transcripts as the source. First-round RT-PCR targeting the TCR CDR3 was performed with the HTBI primer set. MiXCR was run by TCRdb on the multiplex PCR reads, yielding one entry per CDR3 protein. This table holds 280,000 or so distinct CDR3 sequences, around 15% found once. The trim removed 5 bases at V and 7 bases at J, leaving 11 bases unmatched. This CDR3 has 15 residues. Germline V gene lookup returns CDR1 SGHVS and CDR2 FQNEAQ. This entry comes from a study of T cells in Graves' hyperthyroidism and ophthalmopathy. Overall study: Staff took peripheral blood when the initial diagnosis was made, before any treatment began.

Study-level points and caveats: For ophthalmopathy, model prediction preceded onset by a median about 6.4 months.

Material: blood. The chain links TRBV7-8 to TRBJ2-7; 10 bases are shared with TRBD1. This TCR derives from a woman in her forties or fifties with Graves' hyperthyroidism that later progressed to Graves' ophthalmopathy. This CDR3 reads CASSPPGTGAKEQYF. CDR3 in DNA: TGTGCCAGCAGCCCACCCGGGACAGGGGCGAAAGAGCAGTACTTC. The variable domain in full, completed from reference TRBV7-8 and TRBJ2-7, reads GAGVSQSPRYKVAKRGQDVALRCDPISGHVSLFWYQQALGQGPEFLTYFQNEAQLDKSGLPSDRFFAERPEGSVSTLKIQRTQQEDSAVYLCASSPPGTGAKEQYFGPGTRLTVT.